The clone carrying this T cell receptor (beta chain) was seen repeatedly, ten times or more. What it recognizes is unknown. Participants, patients aged 18 to 65, had newly diagnosed hyperthyroidism with a duration under 2 months. The investigators amplified TCR beta CDR3 regions from RNA transcripts. The primer set for the first-round RT-PCR of the TCR CDR3 was HTBI. TCRdb passed the multiplex PCR reads through MiXCR, listing each CDR3 protein once. Of under 650,000 distinct CDR3 sequences in the sample, under 20% were seen once. The CDR3 has 12 residues. Trimming removed 6 bases from V and 4 bases from J, with 8 bases in between. The germline gives CDR1 MNHEY, CDR2 SVGAGI. The data stem from a study of T cells in Graves' hyperthyroidism and ophthalmopathy. Overall study: Peripheral blood was collected at initial diagnosis, before any treatment.

General observations from the study: Researchers found most expanded thyroid clonotypes above 0.001 in blood as well.

This clonotype was obtained from a woman in her thirties with Graves' hyperthyroidism. Sequenced input: blood. This chain joins TRBV6-5 and TRBJ2-3; D uncertain. The chain's CDR3 is CASRVLADTQYF. The CDR3 DNA sequence: TGTGCCAGCAGAGTACTCGCAGATACGCAGTATTTT.